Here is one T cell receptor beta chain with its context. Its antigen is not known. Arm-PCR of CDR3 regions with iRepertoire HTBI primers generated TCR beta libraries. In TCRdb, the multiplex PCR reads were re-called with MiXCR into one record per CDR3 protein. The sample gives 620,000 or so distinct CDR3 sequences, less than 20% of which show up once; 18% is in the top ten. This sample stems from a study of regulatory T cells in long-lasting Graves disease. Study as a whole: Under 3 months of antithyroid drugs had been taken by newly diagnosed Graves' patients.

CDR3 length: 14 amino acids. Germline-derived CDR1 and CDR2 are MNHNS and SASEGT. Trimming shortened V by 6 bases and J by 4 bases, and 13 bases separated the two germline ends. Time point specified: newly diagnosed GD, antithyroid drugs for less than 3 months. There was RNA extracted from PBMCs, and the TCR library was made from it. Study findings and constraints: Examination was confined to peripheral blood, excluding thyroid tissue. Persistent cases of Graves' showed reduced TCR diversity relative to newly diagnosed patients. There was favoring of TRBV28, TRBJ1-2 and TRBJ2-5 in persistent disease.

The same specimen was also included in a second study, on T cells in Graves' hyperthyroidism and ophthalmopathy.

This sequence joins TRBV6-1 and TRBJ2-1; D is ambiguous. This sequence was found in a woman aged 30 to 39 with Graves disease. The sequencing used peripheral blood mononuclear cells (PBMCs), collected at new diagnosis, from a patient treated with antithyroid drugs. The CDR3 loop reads CASSREIEYNEQFF. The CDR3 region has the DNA TGTGCCAGCAGCCGCGAGATCGAATACAATGAGCAGTTCTTC.